The entry that follows covers one TCR beta chain sequence. Sequencing targeted TCR beta in blood CD8+ and CD4+ T cells. The control participants were healthy donors, and these controls were matched with respect to both age and sex. Negative isolation was used for CD8+ and CD4+ T cells, and FACS enrichment was applied to TEMRA cells. The data derive from a study of CD8 T cells in Susac syndrome. A quantity of about 0.5 to 1 ug RNA underwent reverse transcription using random hexamers. From the immunoSEQ multiplex PCR reads, TCRdb called clonotypes with MiXCR, one entry per CDR3 protein. The sample shows approximately 120,000 distinct CDR3 sequences, 90% to 96% of them seen only once. This CDR3 spans 14 amino acids. V shed 8 bases, J shed 5 bases, and the junction held 6 bases outside the gene matches.

The TCR originated in a human donor in good health. What was sequenced was CD4+ T cells from PBMCs. The chain recombines TRBV12-3 or TRBV12-4 with TRBJ2-2; 9 nucleotides match TRBD2. CDR3 loop: CASRSGGKTGELFF. The CDR3 bases are TGTGCCAGCCGTAGCGGGGGAAAGACCGGGGAGCTGTTTTTT.